A selection of T cell receptor beta chains follows, all from one sample in a study of cytomegalovirus exposure and HLA in healthy donors. Generated by immunoSEQ multiplex PCR, the TCRdb table keeps only in-frame clones and is missing some. The sample lists under 200,000 clones, around 84% occurring once. Material for sequencing was PBMCs. All receptors derive from a man in his forties in good health and CMV-seropositive. CDR3s include the opening cysteine and the closing phenylalanine or tryptophan. A D gene is named only where the DNA matches it firmly. Rows give clone size only sometimes, using once, few, many, or a class for an expanded clone.

V gene	D gene	clone size	J gene	CDR3 DNA	CDR3 protein
TRBV29-1	TRBD2	once	TRBJ2-1	TGCAGCGTTGAAAAACTAGCGGGAGGGCCAGGCCTCAATGAGCAGTTCTTC	CSVEKLAGGPGLNEQFF
TRBV6-1	TRBD1	once	TRBJ1-4	TGTGCCAGCAGTGGAGGACAGGGTAATGAAAAACTGTTTTTT	CASSGGQGNEKLFF
TRBV10-1	-	-	TRBJ2-3	TGCGCCAGCAGTGGTAATACGCAGTATTTT	CASSGNTQYF
TRBV9	-	-	TRBJ1-1	TGTGCCAGCAGCCCAGGGCCCCACGGGGAAGCTTTCTTT	CASSPGPHGEAFF
TRBV18	-	-	TRBJ1-1	TGTGCCAGCTCACAGGTTGAGGGGAACACTGAAGCTTTCTTT	CASSQVEGNTEAFF
TRBV4-1	-	-	TRBJ2-1	TGCGCCAGCAGCCACCCTGGAGGGTACAATGAGCAGTTCTTC	CASSHPGGYNEQFF
TRBV27	-	-	TRBJ2-1	TGTGCCAGCAGCCTCGCCGGGACTCAGAATGAGCAGTTCTTC	CASSLAGTQNEQFF
TRBV11-2	-	many	TRBJ2-7	TGTGCCAGCAGCTTGAGCCAGGTAGGCTCCTACGAGCAGTACTTC	CASSLSQVGSYEQYF
TRBV5-1	TRBD2	-	TRBJ2-3	TGCGCCAGCAGCTTGGTGAGCGGGATGGGTGATACGCAGTATTTT	CASSLVSGMGDTQYF
TRBV29-1	-	once	TRBJ2-3	TGCAGCGTTCGGGGGACGACCCTCACAGATACGCAGTATTTT	CSVRGTTLTDTQYF
TRBV6-1	-	-	TRBJ1-1	TGTGCCAGCAGTGAAGTCTCGCGGGGGGTTACTGAAGCTTTCTTT	CASSEVSRGVTEAFF
TRBV10-1	-	-	TRBJ1-1	TGCGCCAGCAGTGAGGGACAGAGTAACACTGAAGCTTTCTTT	CASSEGQSNTEAFF
TRBV11-3	-	-	TRBJ1-1	TGTGCCAGCAGCTTAGCTGGGCAAAGCACTGAAGCTTTCTTT	CASSLAGQSTEAFF
TRBV5-4	TRBD2	-	TRBJ2-1	TGTGCCAGCAGCTTGGGGGCTAGCGGGAACAATGAGCAGTTCTTC	CASSLGASGNNEQFF
TRBV5-6	TRBD2	-	TRBJ2-2	TGTGCCAGCAGCTACCGGACTAGCGGTGTTAGCACCGGGGAGCTGTTTTTT	CASSYRTSGVSTGELFF
TRBV7-2	-	-	TRBJ2-3	TGTGCCAGCAGCTTAGTTGGGGGGGCAGGTACAGATACGCAGTATTTT	CASSLVGGAGTDTQYF
TRBV5-1	-	-	TRBJ1-1	TGCGCCAGCAGCACCCAACAGGGAACTGAAGCTTTCTTT	CASSTQQGTEAFF
TRBV7-8	TRBD1	-	TRBJ1-2	TGTGCCAGCAGCAAACGGCAGGGGGCGTATGGCTACACCTTC	CASSKRQGAYGYTF
TRBV27	-	-	TRBJ2-5	TGTGCCAGCAGTTTACTCGGCGGGGGCGTCGAGACCCAGTACTTC	CASSLLGGGVETQYF
TRBV5-1	TRBD2	-	TRBJ2-1	TGCGCCAGCAGCTTGGCGCGGGGGGCCAGTACCTACAATGAGCAGTTCTTC	CASSLARGASTYNEQFF
TRBV2	-	-	TRBJ1-3	TGTGCCAGCAGTGAAACGGCGGGGGTAGTAGCAAACACCATATATTTT	CASSETAGVVANTIYF
TRBV29-1	TRBD1	-	TRBJ2-7	TGCAGCGCTGGACAGGGTGGTCCCTACGAGCAGTACTTC	CSAGQGGPYEQYF
TRBV18	-	-	TRBJ1-4	TGTGCCAGCTCACCCCGGACTAATGAAAAACTGTTTTTT	CASSPRTNEKLFF
TRBV19	-	-	TRBJ1-3	TGTGCCAGTAGTACCTCGACAGGCCACTCTGGAAACACCATATATTTT	CASSTSTGHSGNTIYF
TRBV4-3	TRBD2	-	TRBJ2-3	TGCGCCAGCAGCCAAGATCGTAGCGGGAGAGGCGCAGATACGCAGTATTTT	CASSQDRSGRGADTQYF
TRBV15	-	-	TRBJ2-5	TGTGCCACCGGTCGGGAGACCCAGTACTTC	CATGRETQYF
TRBV5-1	TRBD2	-	TRBJ2-1	TGCGCCAGCAGCTTGGAGGCTGGGACTAGCGGGAGGACCACTAGTCCGTTCTTC	CASSLEAGTSGRTTSPFF
TRBV27	-	-	TRBJ2-5	TGTGCCACCAGTGGGGACAAGCAAGAGACCCAGTACTTC	CATSGDKQETQYF
TRBV7-9	-	-	TRBJ2-5	TGTGCCAGCAGCTTAGGTCCAGCGGAACAAGAGACCCAGTACTTC	CASSLGPAEQETQYF
TRBV10-3	-	-	TRBJ2-1	TGTGCCGCCTACGACAGTAGTAATGAGCAGTTCTTC	CAAYDSSNEQFF
TRBV27	-	-	TRBJ2-7	TGTGCCAGTTCGCTGTGGGGGGGGCACTACGAGCAGTACTTC	CASSLWGGHYEQYF
TRBV19	-	once	TRBJ2-5	TGTGCCAGTAGTCTGAGGGCGGATTCTTTATACTTC	CASSLRADSLYF
TRBV5-8	TRBD1	-	TRBJ2-1	TGTGCCAGCAGCTTGGCACCCGGTTGGACAGGGGGCTACAATGAGCAGTTCTTC	CASSLAPGWTGGYNEQFF
TRBV4-2	-	few	TRBJ1-2	TGTGCCAGCAGCCAAGATCTCGGAACAGGGCGGAACTATGGCTACACCTTC	CASSQDLGTGRNYGYTF
TRBV11-3	TRBD2	once	TRBJ2-3	TGTGCCAGCAGCTTCGGACTAGCGTCCGACACAGATACGCAGTATTTT	CASSFGLASDTDTQYF
TRBV27	-	-	TRBJ2-7	TGTGCCAGCAGTTTATCAATGGCAGGGTTCTACGAGCAGTACTTC	CASSLSMAGFYEQYF
TRBV11-2	TRBD1	-	TRBJ2-5	TGTGCCAGCAGCCCGGACAGGCAAGAGACCCAGTACTTC	CASSPDRQETQYF
TRBV7-9	TRBD2	-	TRBJ2-1	TGTGCCAGCAGCGGAGAGGCGGGAGCTATTTTCTTC	CASSGEAGAIFF
TRBV30	-	-	TRBJ1-1	TGTGCCTGGAGGGGGGGGAGGACTGAAGCTTTCTTT	CAWRGGRTEAFF
TRBV6-4	TRBD1	-	TRBJ2-3	TGTGCCAGCAGCATTACCGGGACAGCCACCCCAGATACGCAGTATTTT	CASSITGTATPDTQYF
TRBV4-1	-	-	TRBJ2-5	TGCGCCAGCAGCCCCCGCGAGGGTGGGGAGACCCAGTACTTC	CASSPREGGETQYF
TRBV11-2	TRBD1	-	TRBJ1-2	TGTGCCAGCAGCCGATATCCCTGGACAGGGTCACATGGCTACACCTTC	CASSRYPWTGSHGYTF
TRBV6-1	-	-	TRBJ2-1	TGTGCCAGCAGTGTTGCACGCCGGAGCTCCTACAATGAGCAGTTCTTC	CASSVARRSSYNEQFF
TRBV6-6	-	-	TRBJ1-2	TGTGCCAGCAGTTCTACCAGGGGAGAAACCTATGGCTACACCTTC	CASSSTRGETYGYTF
TRBV5-1	TRBD1	-	TRBJ1-1	TGCGCCAGCAGCTTAACAGGGGAAACTGAAGCTTTCTTT	CASSLTGETEAFF
TRBV19	TRBD1	-	TRBJ1-2	TGTGCCAGCCATAAACAGGGGGAGTATGGCTACACCTTC	CASHKQGEYGYTF
TRBV6-5	-	-	TRBJ1-5	TGTGCCAGCAGCGACGGGGGACCCCAGCATTTT	CASSDGGPQHF
TRBV19	TRBD2	-	TRBJ2-2	TGTGCCAGTAGTATGAGGGGTAGCGGGGGAATCGGGGAGCTGTTTTTT	CASSMRGSGGIGELFF
TRBV27	-	-	TRBJ2-3	TGTGCCAGCAGTTTAATATACAGGGAAGATACGCAGTATTTT	CASSLIYREDTQYF
TRBV6-5	-	once	TRBJ2-4	TGTGCCAGCAGCAAGACTAAAGCCAAAAACATTCAGTACTTC	CASSKTKAKNIQYF
TRBV7-7	-	-	TRBJ2-2	TGTGCCAGCAGCTTAGCGGGCGCCGGGGAGCTGTTTTTT	CASSLAGAGELFF
TRBV5-1	-	-	TRBJ1-3	TGCGCCAGCAGCTTGGATGGGACACAACCTGGAAACACCATATATTTT	CASSLDGTQPGNTIYF
TRBV29-1	TRBD2	-	TRBJ2-5	TGCAGCGTCTTGCTGACTAGCGGGGAGCAAGAGACCCAGTACTTC	CSVLLTSGEQETQYF